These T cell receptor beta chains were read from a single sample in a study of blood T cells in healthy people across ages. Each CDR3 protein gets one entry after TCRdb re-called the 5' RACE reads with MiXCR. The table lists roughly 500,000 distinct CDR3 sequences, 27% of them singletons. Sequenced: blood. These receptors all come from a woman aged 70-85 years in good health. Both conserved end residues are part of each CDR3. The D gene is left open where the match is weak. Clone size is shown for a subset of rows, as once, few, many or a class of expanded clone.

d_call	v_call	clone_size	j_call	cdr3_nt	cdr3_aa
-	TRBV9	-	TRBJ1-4	TGTGCCAGCAGCGCCCAAGGGGCGGTCGGTGAAAAACTGTTTTTT	CASSAQGAVGEKLFF
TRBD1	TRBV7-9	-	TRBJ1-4	TGTGCCAGCAGCCTAACCGGGACAGGGGCTGAAAAACTGTTTTTT	CASSLTGTGAEKLFF
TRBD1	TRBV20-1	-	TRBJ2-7	TGCAGTGCTAGTTACTCCCGGACAGGATTGACCTACGAGCAGTACTTC	CSASYSRTGLTYEQYF
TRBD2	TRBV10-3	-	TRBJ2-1	TGTGCCATCAGTGGATCAACTAGCGGGGGTAAGGATGAGCAGTTCTTC	CAISGSTSGGKDEQFF
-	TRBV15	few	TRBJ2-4	TGTGCCACCAGCGGAGGTCTGGGGACGGCCAAAAACATTCAGTACTTC	CATSGGLGTAKNIQYF
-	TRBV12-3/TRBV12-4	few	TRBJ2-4	TGTGCCAGCAGTTTAGTGGCGGAAAACATCCAGTACTTC	CASSLVAENIQYF
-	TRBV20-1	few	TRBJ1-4	TGCAGTGCTAGAGATCCAGACGCAACTAATGAAAAACTGTTTTTT	CSARDPDATNEKLFF
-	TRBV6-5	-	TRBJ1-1	TGTGCCAGCAATATTCAGGGCAGAGACACTGAAGCTTTCTTT	CASNIQGRDTEAFF
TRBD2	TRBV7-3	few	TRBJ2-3	TGTGCCAGCAGCCCGCGCGGGGGGACCCTCACAGATACGCAGTATTTT	CASSPRGGTLTDTQYF
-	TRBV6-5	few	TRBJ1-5	TGTGCCAGCAGTTCTTCAGGGTCAATCGGCCAGCCCCAGCATTTT	CASSSSGSIGQPQHF
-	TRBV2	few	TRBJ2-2	TGTGCCAGCAGTTCACCATTGAACACCGGGGAGCTGTTTTTT	CASSSPLNTGELFF
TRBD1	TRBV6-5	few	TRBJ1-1	TGTGCCAGCAGTCCCACAGGGGGCTGGGACGCTGAAGCTTTCTTT	CASSPTGGWDAEAFF
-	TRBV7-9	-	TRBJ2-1	TGTGCCAGCAGCTTAACCTTAGGGTTTAGCAATGAGCAGTTCTTC	CASSLTLGFSNEQFF
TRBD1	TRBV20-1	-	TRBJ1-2	TGCAGTGCTAGTCTTGGGACAGGGGCACACTATGGCTACACCTTC	CSASLGTGAHYGYTF
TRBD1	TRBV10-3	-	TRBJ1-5	TGTGCCATCAGTGAGGTGGGACAGGGGAGCAATCAGCCCCAGCATTTT	CAISEVGQGSNQPQHF
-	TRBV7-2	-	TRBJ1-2	TGTGCCAGCAGCTTAGGGAGGCAGAGGACAAACTATGGCTACACCTTC	CASSLGRQRTNYGYTF
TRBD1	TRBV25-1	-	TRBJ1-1	TGTGCCAGCAGCAGAAGGGGGCAGACCACTGAAGCTTTCTTT	CASSRRGQTTEAFF
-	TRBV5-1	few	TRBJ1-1	TGCGCCAGCAGTTCACGAAGTACTGAAGCTTTCTTT	CASSSRSTEAFF
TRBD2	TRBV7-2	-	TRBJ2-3	TGTGCCAGCAGCTTCTTAGCGGGGACTACAACAGATACGCAGTATTTT	CASSFLAGTTTDTQYF
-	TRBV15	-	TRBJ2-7	TGTGCCACCAGCAGAGATCTGAACGTCGACAGCAACCCCCAGTACTTC	CATSRDLNVDSNPQYF
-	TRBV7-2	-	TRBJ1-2	TGTGCCAGCAGCTTAGATTTAGGGCAGCGAGACACCTTC	CASSLDLGQRDTF
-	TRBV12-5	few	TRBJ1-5	TGTGCTAGTGGTTTGGGCCACAATTTAGCCCAGCATTTT	CASGLGHNLAQHF
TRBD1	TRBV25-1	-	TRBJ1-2	TGTGCCAGCAGGCAGACAGGGAGAGGGGTCTATGGCTACACCTTC	CASRQTGRGVYGYTF
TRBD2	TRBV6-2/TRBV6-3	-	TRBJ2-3	TGTGCCAGCACCGGACTAGCGGACACAGATACGCAGTATTTT	CASTGLADTDTQYF
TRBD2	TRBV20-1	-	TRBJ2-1	TGCAGTGCTAATAGCGGGGTCGCCTACAATGAGCAGTTCTTC	CSANSGVAYNEQFF
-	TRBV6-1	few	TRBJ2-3	TGTGCCAGCAGTCCCCCAGGCGGCCCTAGCACAGATACGCAGTATTTT	CASSPPGGPSTDTQYF
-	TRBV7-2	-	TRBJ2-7	TGTGCCAGCAGCTTCGGGGGGCCATCCTACGAGCAGTACTTC	CASSFGGPSYEQYF
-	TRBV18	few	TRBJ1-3	TGTGCCAGCTCACACCTCCAGGAGAGCTCTGGAAACACCATATATTTT	CASSHLQESSGNTIYF
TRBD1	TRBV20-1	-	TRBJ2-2	TGCAGTGCTAGACGGACAGGGGACACCGGGGAGCTGTTTTTT	CSARRTGDTGELFF
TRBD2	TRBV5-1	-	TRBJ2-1	TGCGCCAGCAGCTCAATAGCGGGGGTAGACAATGAGCAGTTCTTC	CASSSIAGVDNEQFF
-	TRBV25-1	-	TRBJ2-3	TGTGCCAGCAGCTTGAGACTACAAGCAGATACGCAGTATTTT	CASSLRLQADTQYF
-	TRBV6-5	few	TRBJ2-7	TGTGCCAGCAGAATCCCGGGCGCCCCGTACGAGCAGTACTTC	CASRIPGAPYEQYF
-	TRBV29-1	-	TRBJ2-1	TGCAGCGTGACCCACCGGACGAGCTCCTACAATGAGCAGTTCTTC	CSVTHRTSSYNEQFF
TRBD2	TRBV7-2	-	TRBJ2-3	TGTGCCAGCAGCTTAGGTTCGGGGGGTGGATTATTAGATACGCAGTATTTT	CASSLGSGGGLLDTQYF
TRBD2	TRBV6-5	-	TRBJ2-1	TGTGCCAGCAGTACCCGGGGAGCGGGGCGACCTGAGCAGTTCTTC	CASSTRGAGRPEQFF
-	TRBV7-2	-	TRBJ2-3	TGTGCCAGCAGCTCCCCCTCCCTTTCTCAGGGAGCAGATACGCAGTATTTT	CASSSPSLSQGADTQYF
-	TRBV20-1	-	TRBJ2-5	TGCAGTGCTAAGGCGTGGGGAGCGCATCAAGAGACCCAGTACTTC	CSAKAWGAHQETQYF
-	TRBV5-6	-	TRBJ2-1	TGTGCCAGCAGCTTCTTCGGGGGCAATGAGCAGTTCTTC	CASSFFGGNEQFF
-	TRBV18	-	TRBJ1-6	TGTGCCAGCTCCCCTAGGGGGGATCCTACCTCACCCCTCCACTTT	CASSPRGDPTSPLHF
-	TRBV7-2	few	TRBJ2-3	TGTGCCAGCAGCTTGGACAGATTCACAGATGCGCAGTATTTT	CASSLDRFTDAQYF
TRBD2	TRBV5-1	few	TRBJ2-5	TGCGCCAGCAGCAGCGCTAGCGGGGGTTGGCAAGAGACCCAGTACTTC	CASSSASGGWQETQYF
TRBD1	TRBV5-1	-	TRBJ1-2	TGCGCCAGCAGCGCGACAGGGGAGGAAGGCTACACCTTC	CASSATGEEGYTF
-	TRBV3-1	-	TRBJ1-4	TGTGCCAGCAGCCACCGGACTGAGGTGTTTTTT	CASSHRTEVFF
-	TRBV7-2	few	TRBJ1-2	TGTGCTACGGGGCGGGATGGCTACACCTTC	CATGRDGYTF
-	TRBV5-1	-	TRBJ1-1	TGCGCCAGCAGCCCTACAACGAACACTGAAGCTTTCTTT	CASSPTTNTEAFF
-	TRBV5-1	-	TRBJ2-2	TGCGCCAGCAGCTTGGAGATTCAGCGGAAGACCGGGGAGCTGTTTTTT	CASSLEIQRKTGELFF
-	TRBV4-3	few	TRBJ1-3	TGCGCCAGCAGCCAAGATGGGATCGTAGTCTCTGGAAACACCATATATTTT	CASSQDGIVVSGNTIYF
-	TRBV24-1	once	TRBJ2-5	TGTGCCACCAGTGATTCATCGGAGACCCAGTACTTC	CATSDSSETQYF
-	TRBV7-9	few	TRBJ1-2	TGTGCCAGCAGCTTCCCTGTAGGGGGAGGGGGAGATGGCTACACCTTC	CASSFPVGGGGDGYTF
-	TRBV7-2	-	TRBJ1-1	TGTGCCAGCAGTCGAGCCCCAGACACTGAAGCTTTCTTT	CASSRAPDTEAFF
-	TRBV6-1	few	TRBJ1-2	TGTGCCAGCAATACATGGACGTTGAAGGAAGGCTACACCTTC	CASNTWTLKEGYTF
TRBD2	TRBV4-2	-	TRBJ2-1	TGTGCCAGCAGCCAAGGAACTAGCGGGGGGACCTACAATGAGCAGTTCTTC	CASSQGTSGGTYNEQFF
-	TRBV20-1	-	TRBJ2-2	TGCAGTGCTAGGCCGGGGAGCGGTGCCGGGGAGCTGTTTTTT	CSARPGSGAGELFF